The clone carrying this T cell receptor beta chain was counted between two and nine times. What it recognizes is unknown. This specimen comes from a study of identical twins. Notes on the study in general: Cord blood beta clonotypes present at high abundance carried fewer insertions; no such pattern appeared in memory repertoires.

The germline V gene encodes CDR1 SEHNR and CDR2 FQNEAQ (reference sequence). V lost 5 bases and J 4 bases, leaving 15 bases between the germline ends. CDR3 length equals 15 residues. A universal primer site arose from template switching, and cDNA bore unique molecular identifiers. TCRdb re-analysed the 5' RACE reads in MiXCR, keeping a single row per CDR3 protein. The sample comprises fewer than 250,000 distinct CDR3 sequences, approximately 7.3% of which are singletons, and under 6% rests with the top ten. These records were also assigned to another study, of yellow fever vaccine responses in identical twins.

This chain links TRBV7-9 with TRBJ2-1, with D unclear. Sequencing was performed on CD8+ T cells sorted from blood. The clonotype was recovered from a woman aged 18-29 years in good health. The CDR3 bases are TGTGCCAGCAGCCGCCTCGCGACTTTTTACAATGAGCAGTTCTTC. Its protein is CASSRLATFYNEQFF.